The 17 T cell receptor beta chains reported below all come from one sample, sequenced in a study of T cell repertoires in ileal Crohn's disease. Time point indicated: neoterminal ileum biopsy at postoperative endoscopy, about 6 months after surgery. Only in-frame clones appear in the TCRdb table, and some are missing; sequencing was by immunoSEQ multiplex PCR. This table has approximately 1,500 clones, about 80% appearing once. Material: ileal tissue. All receptors derive from an adult with Crohn's disease.

The chain combines TRBV15 with TRBJ2-1, with D perhaps matching TRBD1 or TRBD2 (5 bases each). This CDR3 is built from 17 residues. V dropped 3 bases and J dropped 5 bases, with 20 bases sitting between them. Germline V gene data show CDR1 as LNHNV and CDR2 as YYDKDF (reference sequence). CDR3 nucleotides: TGTGCCACCAGCAGGGGTTTAACCGGGACGGATAACAATGAGCAGTTCTTC. This encodes CATSRGLTGTDNNEQFF.

The table lists this clone with a few counts. The chain has TRBV29-1 and TRBJ2-2; 7 bases are a match to TRBD1. The CDR3 length is 14 residues. J gave up 3 bases and V 7 bases, and 8 bases lay outside the gene matches. Germline CDR1 is SQVTM and CDR2 is ANQGSEA. In DNA, the CDR3 is TGCAGCGCCAAGACAGGGACCGACACCGGGGAGCTGTTTTTT. Encoded protein: CSAKTGTDTGELFF.

The gene calls are TRBV7-9 and TRBJ1-1; D unresolved. V was trimmed by 3 bases and J by 3 bases, leaving 11 bases between them. Looked up from germline, CDR1 is SEHNR and CDR2 is FQNEAQ (reference sequence). The CDR3 contains 14 residues. Here the CDR3 DNA reads TGTGCCAGCAGCTTTTCCGGGCACTACACTGAAGCTTTCTTT. It codes for CASSFSGHYTEAFF.

This sequence joins TRBV7-9 and TRBJ2-5; 7 bases fit TRBD2. The germline V gene has CDR1 SEHNR and CDR2 FQNEAQ (reference sequence). There are 13 residues in the CDR3. V trimming: 2 bases; J trimming: 4 bases; junction bases outside the gene matches: 1. The CDR3 here is CASSLPGGETQYF. The CDR3 nucleotides are TGTGCCAGCAGCTTACCGGGAGGAGAGACCCAGTACTTC.

The chain's CDR3 is CASSLDNWAGELFF. CDR3 bases: TGTGCCAGCAGCTTAGATAATTGGGCCGGGGAGCTGTTTTTT. This chain joins TRBV11-2 and TRBJ2-2, with D unresolved. Germline V CDR1 and CDR2: SGHAT, FQNNGV. Between the trimmed V and J ends, which lost 0 bases and 6 bases, there was a span of 8 bases. This CDR3 has 14 amino acids.

V is TRBV5-5 and J is TRBJ1-5; TRBD1 might be the D (6 bases). Trimming took off 4 bases at V and 3 bases at J, with 14 bases between the two ends. The CDR3 runs 15 residues. Per the germline V gene, CDR1 is SGHKS and CDR2 is YYEKEE (reference sequence). CDR3 bases: TGTGCCAGCAGCCCCCTAGGACAGACCAATCAGCCCCAGCATTTT. The encoded protein is CASSPLGQTNQPQHF.

This clone appeared a few times. The gene calls are TRBV7-9 and TRBJ2-5; weak D call: TRBD2 (5 bases). The V gene lost 3 bases and the J gene lost 6 bases, with 11 bases spanning the gap. The CDR3 runs 13 residues. Per germline, CDR1 SEHNR and CDR2 FQNEAQ (reference sequence). CDR3 nucleotide sequence: TGTGCCAGCAGCTTGGCTAGCCAGAAGACCCAGTACTTC. Protein: CASSLASQKTQYF.

V gene TRBV5-1 combines with J gene TRBJ2-3; either TRBD1 or TRBD2 may fit D (6 bases each). This CDR3 is 15 amino acids long. Trimming cost V 0 bases and J 6 bases, with 14 bases left between them. Per germline, CDR1 SGHRS and CDR2 YFSETQ. CDR3: CASSLDPGATDTQYF. The CDR3 DNA reads as TGCGCCAGCAGCTTGGACCCGGGGGCCACCGATACGCAGTATTTT.

The V and J genes are TRBV20-1 and TRBJ2-1; unclear D gene. Trimming cost V 7 bases and J 8 bases, with 9 bases left between them. The CDR3 totals 10 residues. Germline V gene sequence: CDR1 DFQATT, CDR2 SNEGSKA (reference sequence). In DNA, the CDR3 is TGCAGTGGGGGAACTGATGAGCAGTTCTTC. Translating gives CSGGTDEQFF.

The V and J genes are TRBV6-1 and TRBJ2-7, with D uncertain. This CDR3 comprises 13 residues. Germline V lookup: CDR1 MNHNS, CDR2 SASEGT. V lost 4 bases, J lost 1 base, and 8 bases lay in between. This CDR3 is CASSVGPSYEQYF. In DNA form, the CDR3 reads TGTGCCAGCAGTGTAGGACCATCCTACGAGCAGTACTTC.

The genes are TRBV19 and TRBJ1-5, with D tentatively TRBD1 (5 bases). V lost 0 bases to trimming and J lost 5 bases, with 14 bases between them. The germline V gene has CDR1 LNHDA and CDR2 SQIVND (reference sequence). The CDR3 is 16 residues long. The CDR3 protein is CASSIEAGRGYQPQHF. CDR3 nucleotides: TGTGCCAGTAGTATAGAGGCAGGTCGGGGGTATCAGCCCCAGCATTTT.

The chain carries TRBV9 and TRBJ1-3; TRBD1 is a possible D gene (5 bases). CDR1 is SGDLS and CDR2 is YYNGEE in the germline V gene. The CDR3 sequence is 15 residues long. The germline V and J ends were trimmed by 3 bases and 0 bases, with 10 bases remaining between them. CDR3 region: CASSASTASGNTIYF. CDR3 DNA sequence: TGTGCCAGCAGCGCCTCGACAGCCTCTGGAAACACCATATATTTT. Full variable domain (missing parts from reference TRBV9 and TRBJ1-3): DSGVTQTPKHLITATGQRVTLRCSPRSGDLSVYWYQQSLDQGLQFLIQYYNGEERAKGNILERFSAQQFPDLHSELNLSSLELGDSALYFCASSASTASGNTIYFGEGSWLTVV.

The chain has TRBV7-9 and TRBJ2-7, with 9 positions matching TRBD1. The V segment lost 7 bases and the J segment 6 bases; nucleotides outside the gene matches: 25. The germline CDR1 and CDR2 sequences are SEHNR and FQNEAQ (reference sequence). The CDR3 length is 19 residues. For the CDR3, the DNA is TGTGCCAGCAACCTCGGGTCCGGATCGTGGGGACAGGGCGGCCTCGAGCAGTACTTC. Encoded protein: CASNLGSGSWGQGGLEQYF. Together with reference TRBV7-9 and TRBJ2-7, the CDR3 gives the full variable domain: DTGVSQNPRHKITKRGQNVTFRCDPISEHNRLYWYRQTLGQGPEFLTYFQNEAQLEKSRLLSDRFSAERPKGSFSTLEIQRTEQGDSAMYLCASNLGSGSWGQGGLEQYFGPGTRLTVT.

The genes are TRBV4-2 and TRBJ2-1; 8 bases agree with TRBD2. This CDR3 comprises 16 residues. With 0 bases clipped from V and 8 bases from J, the junction kept 9 bases outside the gene matches. Germline loops: CDR1 LGHNA, CDR2 YNFKEQ. The CDR3, as DNA: TGTGCCAGCAGCCAAGAAAAGGGCGGGGGGCCTGATGAGCAGTTCTTC. The encoded protein is CASSQEKGGGPDEQFF.

The chain is built from TRBV7-9 and TRBJ2-3; D unclear. The CDR3 is 11 amino acids. Germline CDR1 reads SEHNR; CDR2 reads FQNEAQ (reference sequence). Trimming pared 3 bases from V and 2 bases from J, leaving 0 bases between. CDR3 region: CASSFTDTQYF. CDR3 coding DNA: TGTGCCAGCAGCTTCACAGATACGCAGTATTTT.

This rearrangement joins TRBV27 to TRBJ1-6, with TRBD1 identical over 7 bases. There are 14 residues in the CDR3. V was pared by 4 bases and J by 8 bases, with 5 bases of the junction left unmatched. Germline CDR1 and CDR2: MNHEY and SMNVEV (reference sequence). This CDR3 is CASSSPGGYSPLHF. As DNA, the CDR3 is TGTGCCAGCAGTTCGCCAGGGGGTTATTCACCCCTCCACTTT.

The chain uses TRBV28 and TRBJ2-7; D gene ambiguous. CDR1 is MDHEN, CDR2 SYDVKM, per germline. The germline V and J ends were trimmed by 4 bases and 1 base, with 8 bases remaining between them. The CDR3 has 13 amino acids. The CDR3 here is CASSSKNSYEQYF. The CDR3 DNA follows: TGTGCCAGCAGTTCGAAGAATTCCTACGAGCAGTACTTC.